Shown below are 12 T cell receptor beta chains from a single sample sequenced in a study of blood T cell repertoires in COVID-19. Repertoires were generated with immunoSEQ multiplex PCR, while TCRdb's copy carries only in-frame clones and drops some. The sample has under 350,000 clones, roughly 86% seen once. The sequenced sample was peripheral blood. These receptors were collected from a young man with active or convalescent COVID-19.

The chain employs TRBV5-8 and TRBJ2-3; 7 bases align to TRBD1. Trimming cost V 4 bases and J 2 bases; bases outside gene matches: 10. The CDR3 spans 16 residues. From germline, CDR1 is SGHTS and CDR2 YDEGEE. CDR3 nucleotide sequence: TGTGCCAGCAGCCCTTCCGGACAGGACCTCACAGATACGCAGTATTTT. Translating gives CASSPSGQDLTDTQYF. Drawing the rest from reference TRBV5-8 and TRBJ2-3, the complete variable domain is EAGVTQSPTHLIKTRGQQATLRCSPISGHTSVYWYQQALGLGLQFLLWYDEGEERNRGNFPPRFSGRQFPNYSSELNVNALELEDSALYLCASSPSGQDLTDTQYFGPGTRLTVL.

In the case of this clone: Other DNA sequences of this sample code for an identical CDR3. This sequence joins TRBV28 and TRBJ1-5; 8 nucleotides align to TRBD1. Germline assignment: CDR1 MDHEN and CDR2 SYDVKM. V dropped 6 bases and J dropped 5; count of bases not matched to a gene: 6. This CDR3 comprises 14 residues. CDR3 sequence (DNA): TGTGCCAGCAGCCTCGGACAGGGTGATCAGCCCCAGCATTTT. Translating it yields CASSLGQGDQPQHF.

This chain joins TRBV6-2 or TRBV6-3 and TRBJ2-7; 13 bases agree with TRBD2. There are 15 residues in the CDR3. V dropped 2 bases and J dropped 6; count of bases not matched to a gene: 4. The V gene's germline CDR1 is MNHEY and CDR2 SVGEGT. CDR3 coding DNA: TGTGCCAGCAGTTACGGACTAGCGGGAGTCTCCGAGCAGTACTTC. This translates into CASSYGLAGVSEQYF.

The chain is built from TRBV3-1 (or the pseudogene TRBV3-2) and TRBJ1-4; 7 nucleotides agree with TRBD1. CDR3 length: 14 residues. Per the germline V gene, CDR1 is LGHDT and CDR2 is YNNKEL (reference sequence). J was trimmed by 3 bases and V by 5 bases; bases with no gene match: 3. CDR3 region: CASSYRGPNEKLFF. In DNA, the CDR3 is TGTGCCAGCAGCTACAGGGGACCTAATGAAAAACTGTTTTTT.

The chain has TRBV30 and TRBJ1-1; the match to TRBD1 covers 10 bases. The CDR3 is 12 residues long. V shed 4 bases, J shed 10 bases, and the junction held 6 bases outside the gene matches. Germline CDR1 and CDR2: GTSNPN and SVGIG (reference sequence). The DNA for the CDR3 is TGTGCCTGGAACAGGGACAGGGGAGTAGCTTTCTTT. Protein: CAWNRDRGVAFF. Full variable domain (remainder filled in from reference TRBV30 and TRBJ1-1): SQTIHQWPATLVQPVGSPLSLECTVEGTSNPNLYWYRQAAGRGLQLLFYSVGIGQISSEVPQNLSASRPQDRQFILSSKKLLLSDSGFYLCAWNRDRGVAFFGQGTRLTVV.

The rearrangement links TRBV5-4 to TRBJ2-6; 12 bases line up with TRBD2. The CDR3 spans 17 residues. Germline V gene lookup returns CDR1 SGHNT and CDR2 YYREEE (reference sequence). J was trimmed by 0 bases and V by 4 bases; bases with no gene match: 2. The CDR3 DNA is TGTGCCAGCAGCGGACTAGCGGGAAGCTCTGGGGCCAACGTCCTGACTTTC. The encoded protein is CASSGLAGSSGANVLTF.

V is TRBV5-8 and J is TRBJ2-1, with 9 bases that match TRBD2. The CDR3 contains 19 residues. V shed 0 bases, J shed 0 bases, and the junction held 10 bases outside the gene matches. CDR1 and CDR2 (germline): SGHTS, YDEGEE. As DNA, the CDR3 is TGTGCCAGCAGCTTGGAGGCTAGCGGGACTCAATACTCCTACAATGAGCAGTTCTTC. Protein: CASSLEASGTQYSYNEQFF.

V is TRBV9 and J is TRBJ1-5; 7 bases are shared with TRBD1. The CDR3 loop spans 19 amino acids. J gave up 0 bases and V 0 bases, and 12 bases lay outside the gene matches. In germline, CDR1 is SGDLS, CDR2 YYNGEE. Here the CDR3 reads CASSVGRGQLLYSNQPQHF. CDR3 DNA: TGTGCCAGCAGCGTAGGAAGGGGACAGCTCTTATATAGCAATCAGCCCCAGCATTTT.

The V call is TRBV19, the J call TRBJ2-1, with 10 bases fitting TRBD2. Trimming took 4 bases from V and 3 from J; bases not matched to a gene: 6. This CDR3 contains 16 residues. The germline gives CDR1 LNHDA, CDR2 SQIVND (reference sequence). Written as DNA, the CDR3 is TGTGCCAGTAGTACAAAGACTAGCGGGCTCTACAATGAGCAGTTCTTC. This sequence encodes CASSTKTSGLYNEQFF.

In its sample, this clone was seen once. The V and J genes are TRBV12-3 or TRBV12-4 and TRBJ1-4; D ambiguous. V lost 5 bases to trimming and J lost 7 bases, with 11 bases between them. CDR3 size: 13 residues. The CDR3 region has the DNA TGTGCCAGCAGTCTGACTGCGGGTGAAAAACTGTTTTTT. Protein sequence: CASSLTAGEKLFF.

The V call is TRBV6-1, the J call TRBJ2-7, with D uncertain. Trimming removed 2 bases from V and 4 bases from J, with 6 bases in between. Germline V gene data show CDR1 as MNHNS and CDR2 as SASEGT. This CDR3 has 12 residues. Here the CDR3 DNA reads TGTGCCAGCAGTGAATATTTGTACGAGCAGTACTTC. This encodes CASSEYLYEQYF.

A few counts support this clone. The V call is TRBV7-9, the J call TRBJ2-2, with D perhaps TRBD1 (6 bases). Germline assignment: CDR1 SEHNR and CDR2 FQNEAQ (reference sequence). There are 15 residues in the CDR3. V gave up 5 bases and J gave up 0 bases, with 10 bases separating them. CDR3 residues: CASSRTASNTGELFF. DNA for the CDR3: TGTGCCAGCAGCCGGACAGCTTCGAACACCGGGGAGCTGTTTTTT.